A selection of T cell receptor beta chains follows, all from one sample in a study of control samples from healthy donors and cancer patients. Profiling relied on immunoSEQ multiplex PCR, and the TCRdb table lists in-frame clones only, not all of them. The sample yields some 140,000 clones, approximately 91% seen once. Sequencing was carried out using blood. The receptors come from a woman in her thirties in good health. Each CDR3 is given with its conserved first and last residue. Clone size appears in some rows only: once, few, many, or a class for an expanded clone.

>TRBJ2-3|TRBV5-1|NA
CASSLPPGTSGSSTDTQYF
>TRBJ2-1|TRBV6-4|once
CASSDSTGGYNEQFF
>TRBJ2-2|TRBV5-1|NA
CASSFLGNTGELFF
>TRBJ1-3|TRBV6-5|NA
CASGRWGAGNTIYF
>TRBJ2-2|TRBV19|NA
CASQSGTNTGELFF
>TRBJ1-1|TRBV7-2|NA
CASSSPRTGAMNTEAFF
>TRBJ2-7|TRBV5-5|NA
CASSFLTGATGEQYF
>TRBJ2-2|TRBV5-1|NA
CASKEGAPTGELFF
>TRBJ1-6|TRBV2|NA
CASSGAGAYNSPLHF
>TRBJ2-7|TRBV7-3|NA
CASSLGLAGSYEQYF
>TRBJ1-5|TRBV24-1|NA
CATSESGNQPQHF
>TRBJ2-5|TRBV2|NA
CASSEQPQETQYF
>TRBJ1-4|TRBV5-5|NA
CASSLIGETNEKLFF
>TRBJ1-5|TRBV3-1/TRBV3-2|NA
CASSPGPHNQPQHF
>TRBJ2-5|TRBV27|NA
CASSLGGGQETQYF
>TRBJ2-1|TRBV12-3/TRBV12-4|NA
CASSQGDYNEQFF
>TRBJ1-3|TRBV29-1|NA
CGALSGNTIYF
>TRBJ1-1|TRBV5-1|NA
CASSSRTANTEAFF
>TRBJ1-2|TRBV7-6|NA
CASSLQTEGGYTF